The 3 T cell receptor beta chains presented below share a single source sample, sequenced in a study of patients and donors after allogeneic stem cell transplantation. TCRdb re-called the RT-PCR reads with MiXCR, one entry per CDR3 protein. The table has about a million distinct CDR3 sequences, more than 15% seen once. Sequences were obtained from blood, either unsorted or a sorted T cell fraction (not recorded which). All receptors derive from a human donor who was either an allogeneic HSCT recipient or a stem cell or donor lymphocyte infusion donor (not recorded which). It is not recorded whose cells these are; they may come from a transplant donor.

This clonotype was observed a few times. The chain carries TRBV20-1 and TRBJ2-7, with TRBD2 identical over 15 bases. The germline CDR1 and CDR2 sequences are DFQATT and SNEGSKA (reference sequence). V lost 5 bases, J lost 5 bases, and 7 bases stayed unmatched. The CDR3 runs to 15 residues. CDR3 sequence (DNA): TGCAGTGCTTCGACCGGGACTAGCGGGAGGAACGAGCAGTACTTC. Protein sequence: CSASTGTSGRNEQYF.

This clonotype was detected ten times or more. The gene calls are TRBV6-5 and TRBJ2-3; D is unresolved. The CDR3 sequence is 15 residues long. Per germline, CDR1 MNHEY and CDR2 SVGAGI. V lost 0 bases to trimming and J lost 2 bases, with 9 bases between them. CDR3 coding DNA: TGTGCCAGCAGTTACTCGTTACAGTACACAGATACGCAGTATTTT. This translates into CASSYSLQYTDTQYF.

In its sample, this clonotype was seen a few times. The V call is TRBV10-3, the J call TRBJ2-2; D is unresolved. Germline V gene lookup returns CDR1 ENHRY and CDR2 SYGVKD. V was clipped by 6 bases and J by 0 bases, with 5 bases between them. CDR3 length: 13 amino acids. CDR3 loop: CAISRPNTGELFF. In nucleotides, the CDR3 is TGTGCCATCAGCCGTCCGAACACCGGGGAGCTGTTTTTT.